The 21 T cell receptor beta chains below were found in one sample sequenced in a study of quantifying T cell responses using KT2 cells. At the level of the study: RNA was reverse transcribed with TCR alpha and beta constant-region primers.

Each cDNA got a UMI-containing oligo ligated at its 3' end. The first PCR ran 4 to 5 cycles with an equimolar RC1.1 and RC1.2 beta primer mix. From the UMI-ligation and nested PCR reads, TCRdb called clonotypes with MiXCR, one entry per CDR3 protein. The sample lists around 30,000 distinct CDR3 sequences; around a tenth were seen once. Source material: PBMCs spiked with cells of the T cell clone KT2. Receptors originate from a human donor.

This clonotype was counted between two and nine times. This chain joins TRBV2 and TRBJ2-7; D not resolved. Trimming removed 6 bases from V and 3 bases from J, with 6 bases in between. This CDR3 comprises 11 residues. CDR1 is SNHLY, CDR2 FYNNEI, per germline. The CDR3 sequence: CASRLIYEQYF. The DNA for the CDR3 is TGTGCCAGCAGGTTGATCTACGAGCAGTACTTC.

This clonotype was counted at least ten times. CDR3 in amino acids: CASSQQVGQGEQYF. In nucleotides, the CDR3 is TGTGCCAGCAGCCAACAAGTAGGACAGGGTGAGCAGTACTTC. The chain combines TRBV7-2 with TRBJ2-7, with TRBD1 matching over 8 bases. CDR1 is SGHTA, CDR2 FQGNSA, per germline. After removal of 5 bases from V and 7 bases from J, the junction contained 10 bases not matched to a gene. The CDR3 is 14 amino acids.

This clonotype was seen ten or more times. The chain has TRBV9 and TRBJ2-5, with D unresolved. With 3 bases removed from V and 1 base from J, the gap between germline ends came to 10 bases. CDR3 length equals 14 residues. Germline loops: CDR1 SGDLS, CDR2 YYNGEE. The CDR3, as DNA: TGTGCCAGCAGCGCCGGTCGCACCCAAGAGACCCAGTACTTC. This encodes CASSAGRTQETQYF.

There are many counts of this clonotype. The chain uses TRBV14 and TRBJ2-7; D is unclear. Germline CDR1 reads SGHDN; CDR2 reads FVKESK. With 1 base removed from V and 2 bases from J, the gap between germline ends came to 3 bases. This CDR3 has 12 residues. Here the CDR3 DNA reads TGTGCCAGCAGCCAAGGTACCTACGAGCAGTACTTC. It codes for CASSQGTYEQYF.

The V and J genes are TRBV7-9 and TRBJ2-7; 7 nucleotides match TRBD1. CDR3 length: 15 residues. Germline CDR1 reads SEHNR; CDR2 reads FQNEAQ (reference sequence). The ends lost 5 bases at V and 3 bases at J; junction bases unmatched: 10. CDR3 coding DNA: TGTGCCAGCAGCATGCCGGGACAGCCTGACTACGAGCAGTACTTC. Amino acid sequence: CASSMPGQPDYEQYF.

This clonotype was detected a few times. This chain connects TRBV19 to TRBJ2-7; D gene uncertain. The germline V gene encodes CDR1 LNHDA and CDR2 SQIVND (reference sequence). The CDR3 spans 13 residues. Trimming removed 1 base at V and 1 base at J, with 5 bases between. The CDR3 reads CASSIGESYEQYF. CDR3 coding DNA: TGTGCCAGTAGTATAGGGGAATCCTACGAGCAGTACTTC.

This clonotype came up a few times. This chain links TRBV3-1 with TRBJ2-7; TRBD2 aligns across 12 bases. Looked up from germline, CDR1 is LGHDT and CDR2 is YNNKEL (reference sequence). This CDR3 comprises 16 residues. With 1 base clipped from V and 3 bases from J, the junction kept 4 bases outside the gene matches. CDR3 DNA sequence: TGTGCCAGCAGCCAAGGGACTAGCGGGGTATTCTACGAGCAGTACTTC. Its protein product is CASSQGTSGVFYEQYF.

This clonotype has ten or more counts. The V and J genes are TRBV5-1 and TRBJ2-1, with TRBD1 matching 8 bases. The V gene's germline CDR1 is SGHRS and CDR2 YFSETQ. The CDR3 is 15 residues long. V was pared by 4 bases and J by 4 bases, with 7 bases of the junction left unmatched. The chain's CDR3 is CASSPGQGTYNEQFF. The DNA of the CDR3 is TGCGCCAGCAGCCCCGGACAGGGAACGTACAATGAGCAGTTCTTC.

The rearrangement links TRBV5-1 to TRBJ2-2, with D maybe TRBD1 (5 bases). The CDR3 loop spans 18 amino acids. The V and J ends lost 4 bases and 4 bases respectively, with 23 bases between them. Germline V CDR1 and CDR2: SGHRS, YFSETQ. The CDR3: CASSPAPRGAMGTGELFF. The CDR3, as DNA: TGCGCCAGCAGCCCCGCCCCAAGGGGCGCGATGGGCACCGGGGAGCTGTTTTTT.

The table lists this clonotype with a few counts. The chain couples TRBV18 to TRBJ2-6; possible D gene TRBD2, 6 bases. Trimming removed 10 bases from V and 0 bases from J, with 25 bases in between. The CDR3 extends over 19 amino acids. From germline, CDR1 is KGHSH and CDR2 LQKENI. CDR3 region: CATRGSGNAEFSGANVLTF. CDR3 nucleotides: TGTGCCACCCGGGGGTCAGGGAACGCCGAATTCTCTGGGGCCAACGTCCTGACTTTC.

This clonotype has ten or more counts. The chain joins TRBV20-1 to TRBJ2-7, with a weak D call TRBD1 (5 bases). Per germline, CDR1 DFQATT and CDR2 SNEGSKA (reference sequence). The CDR3 totals 12 residues. Trimming removed 6 bases from V and 5 bases from J, with 14 bases in between. CDR3 DNA: TGCAGTGCCCCAAGGGCAGGGAACGAGCAGTACTTC. It codes for CSAPRAGNEQYF.

This clonotype has a count of ten or more. The V call is TRBV6-4, the J call TRBJ2-3; the match to TRBD2 covers 10 bases. CDR3 length: 16 amino acids. The V gene end was trimmed by 3 bases and the J gene end by 1 base; junction bases not matched to a gene: 4. From germline, CDR1 is MRHNA and CDR2 SNTAGT. CDR3 nucleotide sequence: TGTGCCAGCAGTGAAATAGCGGGAGGACGCACAGATACGCAGTATTTT. Encoded protein: CASSEIAGGRTDTQYF.

In this sample, this clonotype turned up many times. This chain uses TRBV12-5 with TRBJ2-1, with D unclear. The V gene's germline CDR1 is LGHNT and CDR2 FRNRAP. The CDR3 is made up of 14 amino acids. V lost 3 bases to trimming and J lost 4 bases, with 10 bases between them. CDR3 sequence: CASGFSTTYNEQFF. The DNA for the CDR3 is TGTGCTAGTGGTTTTTCTACTACTTACAATGAGCAGTTCTTC. Full variable domain (missing parts from reference TRBV12-5 and TRBJ2-1): DARVTQTPRHKVTEMGQEVTMRCQPILGHNTVFWYRQTMMQGLELLAYFRNRAPLDDSGMPKDRFSAEMPDATLATLKIQPSEPRDSAVYFCASGFSTTYNEQFFGPGTRLTVL.

This clonotype was counted between two and nine times. The J gene is TRBJ1-6, the V gene TRBV2; TRBD1 aligns across 8 bases. The CDR3 is 15 residues long. Germline V gene data show CDR1 as SNHLY and CDR2 as FYNNEI. V gave up 6 bases and J gave up 5 bases; unmatched junction bases: 6. The CDR3 is CASRPRQGNNSPLHF. In nucleotides, the CDR3 is TGTGCCAGCAGGCCCAGACAGGGGAATAATTCACCCCTCCACTTT.

Many counts were recorded for this clonotype. The V call is TRBV11-2, the J call TRBJ1-5, with D hard to call. There are 13 residues in the CDR3. Germline V gene sequence: CDR1 SGHAT, CDR2 FQNNGV. Trimming removed 4 bases from V and 6 bases from J, with 10 bases in between. CDR3 residues: CASSSSAGQPQHF. The DNA for the CDR3 is TGTGCCAGCAGCTCATCCGCCGGTCAGCCCCAGCATTTT.

Sample share makes this clonotype medium-sized. CDR3 DNA sequence: TGCAGTGCTAGGACAGATCCATCGAACACTGAAGCTTTCTTT. It translates to CSARTDPSNTEAFF. V is TRBV20-1 and J is TRBJ1-1, with a tentative D call TRBD1 (5 bases). CDR3 size: 14 residues. V was shortened by 3 bases and J by 1 base, with 12 bases between the two germline ends. In germline, CDR1 is DFQATT, CDR2 SNEGSKA (reference sequence).

The chain recombines TRBV4-2 with TRBJ2-1; 14 bases line up with TRBD2. The CDR3 totals 16 residues. Germline CDR1 and CDR2: LGHNA and YNFKEQ. Trimming at V came to 4 bases and at J to 8 bases, leaving 7 bases not matched to a gene. The CDR3 coding sequence is TGTGCCAGCAGCCCGGGACTAGCGGGGGATGGGGATGAGCAGTTCTTC. Translated, it gives CASSPGLAGDGDEQFF.

This clonotype was detected many times. This rearrangement joins TRBV4-1 to TRBJ2-5, with 8 bases lining up with TRBD2. Germline assignment: CDR1 MGHRA and CDR2 YSYEKL. Unmatched junction bases numbered 8, after V lost 3 bases and J lost 5 bases. The CDR3 has 15 residues. The DNA for the CDR3 is TGCGCCAGCAGCCATGAACGGGGGGGCCAGGAGACCCAGTACTTC. It is translated as CASSHERGGQETQYF.

This clonotype was counted many times. The chain uses TRBV29-1 and TRBJ2-1, with 9 positions matching TRBD1. Trimming removed 6 bases from V and 10 bases from J; junction bases left unmatched: 16. Germline V gives CDR1 SQVTM, CDR2 ANQGSEA. This CDR3 region has 15 residues. CDR3: CSVDFGQGPRPEQFF. The DNA of the CDR3 is TGCAGCGTAGACTTCGGACAGGGGCCGCGACCAGAGCAGTTCTTC.

This clonotype was counted between two and nine times. V usage is TRBV2 and J usage is TRBJ2-1; no firm D call. V lost 3 bases and J 4 bases, leaving 13 bases between the germline ends. In germline, CDR1 is SNHLY, CDR2 FYNNEI. There are 15 residues in the CDR3. The CDR3 sequence: CASSEAQDYYNEQFF. DNA of the CDR3: TGTGCCAGCAGTGAGGCTCAGGATTATTACAATGAGCAGTTCTTC.

The chain combines TRBV27 with TRBJ2-5; D tentatively reads TRBD1 or TRBD2 (5 bases each). V gave up 5 bases and J gave up 5 bases, with 21 bases separating them. The CDR3 covers 16 residues. CDR1 and CDR2 (germline): MNHEY, SMNVEV (reference sequence). CDR3 DNA: TGTGCCAGCAGTGGGGGAGTCGGGGCCCTGGGGGAGACCCAGTACTTC. Amino acid sequence: CASSGGVGALGETQYF.